These 13 T cell receptor beta chains came from one sample sequenced in a study of shared clonotypes between healthy human individuals. Profiled with immunoSEQ multiplex PCR; TCRdb holds only in-frame clones, not every one. This sample has 400,000 to 550,000 clones, with 79% found just once. The sample was PBMCs. These receptors all come from a woman aged 40 to 50 in good health. Some clones in this sample may be carry-over from other donors' samples.

The rearrangement joins TRBV5-1 to TRBJ1-1; possibly TRBD1 for D (5 bases). CDR3 length: 14 residues. In germline, CDR1 is SGHRS, CDR2 YFSETQ. The V and J ends lost 4 bases and 5 bases respectively, with 15 bases between them. In DNA form, the CDR3 reads TGCGCCAGCAGCCTGGAATTGGGGACGACTGAAGCTTTCTTT. Protein sequence: CASSLELGTTEAFF.

The chain has TRBV7-2 and TRBJ2-5, with D tentatively TRBD2 (6 bases). The CDR3 totals 15 residues. CDR1 and CDR2 from the germline V gene are SGHTA and FQGNSA. V shed 1 base and J shed 5 bases, with 14 bases lying between them. The CDR3 DNA sequence: TGTGCCAGCAGCTTAGTGGGGGACTCTGTTGAGACCCAGTACTTC. This codes for CASSLVGDSVETQYF.

The rearrangement uses TRBV5-1 and TRBJ2-3; no reliable D call. Germline V gene sequence: CDR1 SGHRS, CDR2 YFSETQ. The CDR3 is 13 amino acids. Trimming took 3 bases from V and 1 from J, leaving 6 bases between them. The CDR3 spells CASSSGGTDTQYF. CDR3 nucleotide sequence: TGCGCCAGCAGCTCCGGAGGCACAGATACGCAGTATTTT.

This clone appeared many times. Other DNA sequences of this sample code for an identical CDR3. The chain carries TRBV7-2 and TRBJ1-2; 9 bases map to TRBD1. The length of the CDR3 is 19 residues. Germline V CDR1 and CDR2: SGHTA, FQGNSA. J gave up 0 bases and V 5 bases, and 16 bases lay outside the gene matches. CDR3 DNA sequence: TGTGCCAGCAGCAGAACAGGGGGCGGCTTAACCCCTGCTAACTATGGCTACACCTTC. Its translation is CASSRTGGGLTPANYGYTF.

The chain uses TRBV27 and TRBJ1-1; D possibly corresponds to TRBD1 (6 bases). V gave up 3 bases and J gave up 4 bases, with 12 bases separating them. Germline V gene lookup returns CDR1 MNHEY and CDR2 SMNVEV (reference sequence). The CDR3 totals 14 residues. The DNA for the CDR3 is TGTGCCAGCAGTTTTCGGATAGGGGGCACTGAAGCTTTCTTT. It specifies CASSFRIGGTEAFF.

The chain's CDR3 is CASSLELGSKNIQYF. CDR3 sequence (DNA): TGTGCCAGCAGCTTAGAGTTGGGGTCTAAAAACATTCAGTACTTC. V usage is TRBV7-2 and J usage is TRBJ2-4; D not resolved. The CDR3 extends over 15 amino acids. Germline CDR1 and CDR2: SGHTA and FQGNSA. Trimming removed 1 base at V and 4 bases at J, with 11 bases between.

This chain uses TRBV6-1 with TRBJ2-5, with 7 bases that match TRBD2. Germline CDR1 MNHNS, CDR2 SASEGT. V lost 5 bases, J lost 4 bases, and 4 bases stayed unmatched. There are 13 residues in the CDR3. The CDR3 DNA reads TGTGCCAGCAGTCGAAGGGAGGGAGAGACCCAGTACTTC. Its protein is CASSRREGETQYF.

This clone was counted only a few times. J is TRBJ2-1 and V is TRBV5-6; D call uncertain. The V end was cut by 2 bases, the J end by 1 base, with 16 bases between. CDR3 length equals 17 residues. Per the germline V gene, CDR1 is SGHDT and CDR2 is YYEEEE. This CDR3 is CASSFPGSRISYNEQFF. The CDR3 nucleotides read TGTGCCAGCAGCTTCCCCGGGTCTCGTATTTCCTACAATGAGCAGTTCTTC.

The chain recombines TRBV5-1 with TRBJ2-6, with D possibly being TRBD2 (5 bases). The germline CDR1 and CDR2 sequences are SGHRS and YFSETQ. The CDR3 totals 15 residues. The ends were cut back, 4 bases at V and 0 bases at J, with 8 bases in the middle. The CDR3 spells CASSPAGSGANVLTF. In DNA, the CDR3 is TGCGCCAGCAGCCCCGCGGGCTCTGGGGCCAACGTCCTGACTTTC.

This rearrangement joins TRBV19 to TRBJ2-1, with unresolved D. The ends were cut back, 3 bases at V and 9 bases at J, with 9 bases in the middle. This CDR3 region has 12 residues. The germline CDR1 and CDR2 sequences are LNHDA and SQIVND (reference sequence). Here the CDR3 reads CASSIGQVEQFF. The CDR3 DNA sequence: TGTGCCAGTAGTATCGGGCAGGTTGAGCAGTTCTTC.

The count of this clone is one. The chain links TRBV18 to TRBJ2-1; 7 bases match TRBD2. The CDR3 spans 16 residues. Per germline, CDR1 KGHSH and CDR2 LQKENI. With V trimmed by 4 bases and J by 8 bases, 14 bases remained unmatched. The CDR3 coding sequence is TGTGCCAGCTCACAAGCAGGTGGCGGGAGCGGCCATGAGCAGTTCTTC. Translating it yields CASSQAGGGSGHEQFF.

The chain recombines TRBV7-6 with TRBJ2-3; no clear D gene. Per germline, CDR1 SGHVS and CDR2 FNYEAQ. This CDR3 has 17 residues. V gave up 0 bases and J gave up 4 bases, with 17 bases separating them. Here the CDR3 DNA reads TGTGCCAGCAGCTTAGCGGGTAGCCACATCCTCCCAGATACGCAGTATTTT. Its translation: CASSLAGSHILPDTQYF. Full variable domain (missing parts from reference TRBV7-6 and TRBJ2-3): GAGVSQSPRYKVTKRGQDVALRCDPISGHVSLYWYRQALGQGPEFLTYFNYEAQQDKSGLPNDRFSAERPEGSISTLTIQRTEQRDSAMYRCASSLAGSHILPDTQYFGPGTRLTVL.

The chain is built from TRBV2 and TRBJ1-1, with unresolved D. Trimming shortened V by 3 bases and J by 5 bases, and 13 bases separated the two germline ends. The CDR3 extends over 14 amino acids. Germline CDR1 is SNHLY and CDR2 is FYNNEI. CDR3 coding DNA: TGTGCCAGCAGTGACCGGGCCCGAAGGACTGAAGCTTTCTTT. Translating gives CASSDRARRTEAFF.